The clone carrying this T cell receptor beta chain came up many times. CDR3 size: 18 residues. With V trimmed by 4 bases and J by 0 bases, 13 bases remained unmatched. CDR1 SQVTM and CDR2 ANQGSEA come from the germline V gene. The sample comes from a study of T cells after yellow fever vaccination. TCRdb recomputed calls from the 5' RACE reads with MiXCR, one row per CDR3 protein. The sample has around 63,000 distinct CDR3 sequences, 7.4% seen once; the top ten hold 36%. The V call is TRBV29-1, the J call TRBJ2-7, with 12 nucleotides matching TRBD2. The sample here was CD8+ T cells sorted from PBMCs, taken 15 days after the yellow fever booster vaccination. The TCR sequence derives from a man aged 25-45 years who received the YFV17D yellow fever vaccine. In DNA form, the CDR3 reads TGCAGCGTTGGGGGGACTAGCGGGCTGAATAGGAGCTCCTACGAGCAGTACTTC. Its translation: CSVGGTSGLNRSSYEQYF.